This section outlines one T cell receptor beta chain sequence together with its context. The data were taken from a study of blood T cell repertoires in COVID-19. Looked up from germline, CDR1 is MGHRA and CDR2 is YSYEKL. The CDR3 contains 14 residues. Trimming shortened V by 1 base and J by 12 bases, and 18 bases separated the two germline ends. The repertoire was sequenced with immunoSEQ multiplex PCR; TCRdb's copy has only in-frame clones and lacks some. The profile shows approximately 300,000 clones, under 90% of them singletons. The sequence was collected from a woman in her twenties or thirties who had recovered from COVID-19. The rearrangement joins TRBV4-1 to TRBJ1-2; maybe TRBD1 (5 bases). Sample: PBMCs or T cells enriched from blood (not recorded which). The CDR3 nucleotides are TGCGCCAGCAGCCAAGTTACGGGCGGGGGGAGCCACACCTTC. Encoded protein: CASSQVTGGGSHTF.